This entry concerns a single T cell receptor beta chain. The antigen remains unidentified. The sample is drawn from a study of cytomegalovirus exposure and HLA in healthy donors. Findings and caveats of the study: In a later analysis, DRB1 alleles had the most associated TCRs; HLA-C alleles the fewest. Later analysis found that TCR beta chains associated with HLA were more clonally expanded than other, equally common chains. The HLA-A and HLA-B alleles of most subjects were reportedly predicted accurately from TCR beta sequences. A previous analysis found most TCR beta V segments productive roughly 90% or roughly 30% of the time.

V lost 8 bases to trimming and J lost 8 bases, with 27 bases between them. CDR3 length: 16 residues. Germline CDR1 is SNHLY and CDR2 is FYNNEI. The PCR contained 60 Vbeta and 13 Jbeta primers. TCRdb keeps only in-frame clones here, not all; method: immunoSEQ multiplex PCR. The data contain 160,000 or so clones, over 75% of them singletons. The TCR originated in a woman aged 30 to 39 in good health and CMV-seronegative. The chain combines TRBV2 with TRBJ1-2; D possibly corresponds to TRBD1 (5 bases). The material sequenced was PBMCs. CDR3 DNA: TGTGCCAGCGTTATACTGAGGCCAGGGATGTCGCGGGGCTACACCTTC. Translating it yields CASVILRPGMSRGYTF.